A single sample is the source of the 5 T cell receptor beta chains below, sequenced in a study of blood T cell repertoires in COVID-19. The protocol was immunoSEQ multiplex PCR, while the TCRdb copy is restricted to in-frame clones and leaves out a portion. This sample has roughly 250,000 clones, with approximately 85% found just once. Sequencing input: peripheral blood. The receptors were gathered from a woman aged 60 to 75 with active or convalescent COVID-19.

This chain uses TRBV2 with TRBJ1-2, with TRBD1 identical over 7 bases. The CDR3 consists of 13 residues. Germline trimming cut 6 bases from V and 2 bases from J; bases unmatched to any gene: 3. Germline CDR1 reads SNHLY; CDR2 reads FYNNEI. Here the CDR3 reads CASSLQGNYGYTF. The CDR3 DNA follows: TGTGCCAGCAGCCTACAGGGGAACTATGGCTACACCTTC.

V usage is TRBV5-5 and J usage is TRBJ2-1, with 9 bases aligning to TRBD1. Losses at the gene ends were 5 bases for V and 6 bases for J; bases not matched to a gene: 12. CDR3 size: 16 residues. Per the germline V gene, CDR1 is SGHKS and CDR2 is YYEKEE (reference sequence). Here the CDR3 reads CASRPTGTGLTNEQFF. The DNA of the CDR3 is TGTGCCAGCAGGCCAACCGGGACAGGGTTAACCAATGAGCAGTTCTTC.

The chain recombines TRBV30 with TRBJ1-5; tentatively, D is TRBD1 (6 bases). Per the germline V gene, CDR1 is GTSNPN and CDR2 is SVGIG (reference sequence). The CDR3 covers 12 residues. V lost 2 bases to trimming and J lost 5 bases, with 7 bases between them. This CDR3 reads CAWSQGYQPQHF. Here the CDR3 DNA reads TGTGCCTGGAGTCAGGGGTATCAGCCCCAGCATTTT.

J is TRBJ1-1 and V is TRBV5-1; D might be TRBD1 (6 bases). This CDR3 has 15 residues. In germline, CDR1 is SGHRS, CDR2 YFSETQ. V dropped 0 bases and J dropped 4 bases, with 13 bases sitting between them. CDR3: CASSLVPQGSTEAFF. In DNA form, the CDR3 reads TGCGCCAGCAGCTTGGTCCCCCAGGGGTCCACTGAAGCTTTCTTT.

V usage is TRBV5-6 and J usage is TRBJ2-3, with 9 bases that match TRBD2. In germline, CDR1 is SGHDT, CDR2 YYEEEE. This CDR3 has 16 residues. With V trimmed by 2 bases and J by 2 bases, 6 bases remained unmatched. CDR3 in DNA: TGTGCCAGCAGCTTCCGGACTAGCGTCCCCACAGATACGCAGTATTTT. This encodes CASSFRTSVPTDTQYF. Combining the CDR3 with reference TRBV5-6 and TRBJ2-3 gives the whole variable domain DAGVTQSPTHLIKTRGQQVTLRCSPKSGHDTVSWYQQALGQGPQFIFQYYEEEERQRGNFPDRFSGHQFPNYSSELNVNALLLGDSALYLCASSFRTSVPTDTQYFGPGTRLTVL.